The clone carrying this T cell receptor (beta chain) was seen only a few times. The library labeled individual cDNA molecules by adding unique molecular identifiers to them. TCRdb reprocessed the RACE reads with MiXCR, giving one entry per CDR3 protein. The sample contains roughly 180,000 distinct CDR3 sequences, 20% to 25% of which appear only once. This sample stems from a study of human T cells and chemical hapten exposure. About the research overall: Skin of the upper inner arm, approximately 2 cm by approximately 2 cm, received 2% DPC for sensitization. Slight differences in pooled library volume were the main source of varying TCR yields across samples.

Specified time point: patch test 1, 2 weeks after DPC sensitization. Treatment in this sample: therapeutic diphenylcyclopropenone sensitization with weekly scalp DPC. V shed 6 bases and J shed 5 bases, with 11 bases lying between them. The length of the CDR3 is 13 residues. Germline loops: CDR1 MNHEY, CDR2 SMNVEV (reference sequence). This chain joins TRBV27 and TRBJ2-1; TRBD1 might be the D (5 bases). This receptor was taken from a woman aged 45 to 65 with alopecia areata. Some clones in this sample may be carry-over from other donors' samples. The specimen comprised whole blood, sampled in connection with sensitization to the hapten diphenylcyclopropenone (DPC). The CDR3 protein is CASSYRTDNEQFF. The CDR3 DNA reads as TGTGCCAGCAGCTACAGGACGGACAATGAGCAGTTCTTC.